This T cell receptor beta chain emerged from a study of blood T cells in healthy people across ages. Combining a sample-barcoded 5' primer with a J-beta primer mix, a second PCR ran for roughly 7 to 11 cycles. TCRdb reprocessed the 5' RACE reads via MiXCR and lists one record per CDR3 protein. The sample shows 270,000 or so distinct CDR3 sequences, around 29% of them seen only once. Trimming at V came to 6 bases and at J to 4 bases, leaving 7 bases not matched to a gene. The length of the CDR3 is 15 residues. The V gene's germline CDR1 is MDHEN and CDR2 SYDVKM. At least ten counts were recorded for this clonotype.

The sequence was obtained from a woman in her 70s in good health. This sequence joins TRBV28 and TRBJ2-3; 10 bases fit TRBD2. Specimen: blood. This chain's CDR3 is CASSPSGSNADTQYF. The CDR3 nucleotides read TGTGCCAGCAGCCCTAGCGGGAGTAACGCAGATACGCAGTATTTT.